A single sample gave rise to the 9 T cell receptor beta chains below, sequenced in a study of OX40 agonist ivuxolimab in advanced cancers. Produced via immunoSEQ multiplex PCR; TCRdb's table is partial and in-frame only. The sample comprises 55,000 to 65,000 clones, more than 65% of which are singletons, and around 5.9% rests with the top ten. The starting material was CD4+ or CD8+ T cells sorted from blood, obtained in a trial of the OX40 agonist ivuxolimab. The receptors shown here come from an adult with an advanced solid tumor such as melanoma, head and neck, liver or kidney cancer.

The gene calls are TRBV15 and TRBJ1-3; D is perhaps TRBD1 (6 bases). The germline CDR1 and CDR2 sequences are LNHNV and YYDKDF (reference sequence). V was cut by 3 bases and J by 4 bases, with 13 bases left in between. The CDR3 has 15 residues. CDR3 sequence (DNA): TGTGCCACCAGCAGGGACAGTCCGGCCGGAAACACCATATATTTT. Amino acids: CATSRDSPAGNTIYF.

The rearrangement joins TRBV6-1 to TRBJ2-7; D remains ambiguous. The germline V gene has CDR1 MNHNS and CDR2 SASEGT. With 5 bases removed from V and 2 bases from J, the gap between germline ends came to 10 bases. The CDR3 runs to 13 residues. The chain's CDR3 is CASSIGEAYEQYF. CDR3 DNA sequence: TGTGCCAGCAGTATCGGCGAGGCCTACGAGCAGTACTTC.

V is TRBV29-1 and J is TRBJ2-5; 10 nucleotides align to TRBD1. Germline CDR1 reads SQVTM; CDR2 reads ANQGSEA. The CDR3 has 14 residues. DNA of the CDR3: TGCACCGTAGCTAGGACAGGGGGAGGAGAGACCCAGTACTTC. It yields the protein CTVARTGGGETQYF.

V usage is TRBV19 and J usage is TRBJ2-5; the match to TRBD1 covers 9 bases. From germline, CDR1 is LNHDA and CDR2 SQIVND (reference sequence). V was pared by 5 bases and J by 4 bases, with 5 bases of the junction left unmatched. This CDR3 has 14 amino acids. For the CDR3, the DNA is TGTGCCAGTAGTCCACTGGGACAGGGAGAGACCCAGTACTTC. This encodes CASSPLGQGETQYF.

The chain recombines TRBV7-3 with TRBJ2-2; TRBD1 aligns across 9 bases. The CDR3 spans 15 residues. Germline CDR1 SGHTA, CDR2 FQGTGA. Unmatched junction bases numbered 3, after V lost 3 bases and J lost 4 bases. The CDR3: CASSLGQGTTGELFF. CDR3 DNA: TGTGCCAGCAGCTTGGGACAGGGTACCACCGGGGAGCTGTTTTTT.

CDR3 nucleotides: TGTGCCAGCAGCCAGAGAGAGACCCAGTACTTC. Translated: CASSQRETQYF. This rearrangement joins TRBV7-2 to TRBJ2-5; D remains unclear. V was pared by 5 bases and J by 4 bases, with 5 bases between. The CDR3 has 11 amino acids. Looked up from germline, CDR1 is SGHTA and CDR2 is FQGNSA.

This chain links TRBV2 with TRBJ2-7, with a tentative D call TRBD1 (5 bases). The germline CDR1 and CDR2 sequences are SNHLY and FYNNEI. This CDR3 has 18 amino acids. V lost 7 bases and J lost 1, with 26 bases in between. This chain's CDR3 is CASTPKGFLTAPSYEQYF. The CDR3 DNA reads TGTGCCAGCACTCCGAAGGGGTTTCTGACAGCACCATCCTACGAGCAGTACTTC.

This chain links TRBV13 with TRBJ1-3, with D maybe TRBD1 (6 bases). Germline CDR1 and CDR2: PRHDT and FYEKMQ (reference sequence). Trimming pared 3 bases from V and 0 bases from J, leaving 12 bases between. This CDR3 region has 16 residues. This CDR3 is CASSLRGVISGNTIYF. CDR3 DNA sequence: TGTGCCAGCAGCTTGAGGGGGGTCATCTCTGGAAACACCATATATTTT.

This chain uses TRBV6-6 with TRBJ2-7; 11 bases line up with TRBD2. The V gene end was trimmed by 5 bases and the J gene end by 2 bases; junction bases not matched to a gene: 8. Germline V CDR1 and CDR2: MNHNY, SVGAGI (reference sequence). This CDR3 contains 16 residues. This CDR3 reads CASSRAGTSGTYEQYF. CDR3 DNA sequence: TGTGCCAGCAGTCGTGCCGGGACTAGCGGAACCTACGAGCAGTACTTC.